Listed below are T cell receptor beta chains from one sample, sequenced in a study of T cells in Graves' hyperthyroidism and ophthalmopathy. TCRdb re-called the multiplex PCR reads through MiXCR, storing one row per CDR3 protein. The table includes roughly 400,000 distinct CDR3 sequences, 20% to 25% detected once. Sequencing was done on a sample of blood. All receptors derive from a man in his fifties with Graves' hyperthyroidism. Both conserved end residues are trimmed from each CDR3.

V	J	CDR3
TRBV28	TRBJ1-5	ASSLFVGSSNQPQH
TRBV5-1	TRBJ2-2	ASSLVGTGELF
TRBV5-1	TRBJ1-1	ASSSNRAGDTEAF
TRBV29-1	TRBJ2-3	SVAPISGRGPSTDTQY
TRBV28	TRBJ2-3	ASSLGANTQY
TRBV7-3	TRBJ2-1	ASSSSVAENEQF
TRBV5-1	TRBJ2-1	ASSLHGPPFEQF
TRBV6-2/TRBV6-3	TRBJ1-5	ASSLLQGANQPQH
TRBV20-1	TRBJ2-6	SAAPGPSGANVLT
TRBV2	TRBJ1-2	ASRRDSNYGYT
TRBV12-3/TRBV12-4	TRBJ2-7	ASSPVRDHEQY
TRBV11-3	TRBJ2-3	ASSLDPNTDTQY
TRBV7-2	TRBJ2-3	ASSLKGGDTQY
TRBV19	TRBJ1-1	ASSIGRAKNTEAF
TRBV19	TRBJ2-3	ASRQGWDTDTQY
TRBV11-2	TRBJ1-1	ASSDAGRGTEAF
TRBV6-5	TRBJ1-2	ASSYTGTDGYT